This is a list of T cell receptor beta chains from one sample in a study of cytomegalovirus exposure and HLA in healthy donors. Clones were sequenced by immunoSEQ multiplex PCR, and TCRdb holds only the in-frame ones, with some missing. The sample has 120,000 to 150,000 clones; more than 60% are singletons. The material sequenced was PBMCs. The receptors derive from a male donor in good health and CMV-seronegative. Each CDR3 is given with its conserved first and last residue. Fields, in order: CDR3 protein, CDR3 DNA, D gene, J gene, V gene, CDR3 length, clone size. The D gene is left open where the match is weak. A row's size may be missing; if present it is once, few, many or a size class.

CATRGPGQGFYEQYF | TGTGCCACCCGTGGACCCGGACAGGGCTTTTACGAGCAGTACTTC | TRBD1 | TRBJ2-7 | TRBV15 | 15 | .
CASSLSYGTGVINTEAFF | TGTGCCAGCAGTTTATCGTACGGGACAGGGGTGATTAACACTGAAGCTTTCTTT | TRBD1 | TRBJ1-1 | TRBV2 | 18 | .
CASSNGQVYSPLHF | TGTGCCAGCAGCAACGGACAGGTCTATTCACCCCTCCACTTT | TRBD1 | TRBJ1-6 | TRBV7-2 | 14 | .
CASSPPGQGTGSEAFF | TGTGCCAGCTCACCGCCGGGACAGGGGACGGGCTCTGAAGCTTTCTTT | TRBD1 | TRBJ1-1 | TRBV18 | 16 | .
CATSRAGGGWADTQYF | TGTGCCACCAGCAGGGCGGGGGGGGGTTGGGCAGATACGCAGTATTTT | TRBD2 | TRBJ2-3 | TRBV15 | 16 | .
CASSSPAGVSDTQYF | TGTGCCAGCAGTTCCCCAGCGGGGGTGAGCGATACGCAGTATTTT | TRBD2 | TRBJ2-3 | TRBV28 | 15 | few
CASSLGDRLGYGYTF | TGTGCCAGCAGCTTGGGGGACAGGTTAGGCTATGGCTACACCTTC | TRBD1 | TRBJ1-2 | TRBV5-6 | 15 | .
CASSLEGGLNEQFF | TGCGCCAGCAGCTTGGAAGGGGGATTGAATGAGCAGTTCTTC | . | TRBJ2-1 | TRBV5-1 | 14 | .
CASSLFQGGTEAFF | TGTGCCAGCAGTTTATTTCAGGGGGGCACTGAAGCTTTCTTT | TRBD1 | TRBJ1-1 | TRBV28 | 14 | few
CASSSLDRGGAFF | TGTGCCAGCAGTTCGTTAGACAGGGGGGGTGCTTTCTTT | TRBD1 | TRBJ1-1 | TRBV6-1 | 13 | .
CASSPSGPGLKPETFF | TGTGCCAGCAGCCCTTCTGGGCCAGGGTTGAAACCAGAAACTTTCTTT | . | TRBJ1-1 | TRBV9 | 16 | .
CASSGLGQAGTEAFF | TGTGCCAGCAGCGGGTTGGGGCAGGCGGGGACTGAAGCTTTCTTT | . | TRBJ1-1 | TRBV9 | 15 | .
CATRGDGGNTIYF | TGTGCCACCCGGGGGGATGGTGGAAACACCATATATTTT | . | TRBJ1-3 | TRBV2 | 13 | .
CASRQNYGYTF | TGTGCCAGCCGACAGAACTATGGCTACACCTTC | . | TRBJ1-2 | TRBV19 | 11 | .
CASSFGPRGTNEKLFF | TGTGCCAGCAGCTTCGGACCCCGAGGGACTAATGAAAAACTGTTTTTT | . | TRBJ1-4 | TRBV7-2 | 16 | few
CASSLGTGPGGYTF | TGTGCCAGCAGCTTAGGGACAGGGCCGGGGGGCTACACCTTC | TRBD1 | TRBJ1-2 | TRBV7-2 | 14 | .
CASSPTRQETQYF | TGTGCCAGCAGCCCGACTAGACAAGAGACCCAGTACTTC | . | TRBJ2-5 | TRBV7-3 | 13 | .
CASSFFGLPGGTQYF | TGTGCCAGCAGTTTTTTTGGGCTACCCGGAGGGACCCAGTACTTC | . | TRBJ2-5 | TRBV28 | 15 | .
CASSPASRGSEKLFF | TGTGCCAGCAGCCCGGCTTCGAGGGGGTCTGAAAAACTGTTTTTT | . | TRBJ1-4 | TRBV2 | 15 | few
CASSLTGVGSYEQYF | TGTGCCAGCAGCTTAACGGGGGTCGGATCCTACGAGCAGTACTTC | . | TRBJ2-7 | TRBV7-2 | 15 | .
CASSLVGSTGELFF | TGTGCCAGCAGCTTAGTAGGGAGCACCGGGGAGCTGTTTTTT | . | TRBJ2-2 | TRBV7-9 | 14 | few
CASSSGIAGSGETQYF | TGTGCCAGCAGCTCCGGGATAGCGGGGTCCGGGGAGACCCAGTACTTC | TRBD2 | TRBJ2-5 | TRBV7-9 | 16 | .
CASSHLRVGGNGYTF | TGTGCCAGCAGCCACCTTAGGGTAGGGGGAAATGGCTACACCTTC | . | TRBJ1-2 | TRBV9 | 15 | few
CASSLTLLRDRGPYEQYF | TGTGCCAGCAGCCTTACCTTATTACGGGACAGGGGCCCCTACGAGCAGTACTTC | TRBD1 | TRBJ2-7 | TRBV14 | 18 | .
CATSGIKNIQYF | TGTGCCACCTCAGGGATTAAAAACATTCAGTACTTC | . | TRBJ2-4 | TRBV13 | 12 | few
CASSSSGTSLDTQYF | TGTGCCAGCAGCTCCTCCGGGACTAGTTTGGATACGCAGTATTTT | TRBD2 | TRBJ2-3 | TRBV7-2 | 15 | .
CASSNPFRATPGGADTQYF | TGTGCCAGCAGTAACCCCTTCAGGGCCACCCCTGGTGGGGCAGATACGCAGTATTTT | . | TRBJ2-3 | TRBV27 | 19 | .
CASSVGLSGDSPLHF | TGTGCCAGCAGCGTAGGACTTTCTGGAGATTCACCCCTCCACTTT | . | TRBJ1-6 | TRBV9 | 15 | .
CASGQQGAYNSPLHF | TGTGCCAGCGGCCAACAGGGGGCCTATAATTCACCCCTCCACTTC | TRBD1 | TRBJ1-6 | TRBV7-2 | 15 | .
CASSPRQGRLMNTEAFF | TGTGCCAGCAGCCCTCGACAGGGGAGATTAATGAACACTGAAGCTTTCTTT | TRBD1 | TRBJ1-1 | TRBV7-9 | 17 | .
CASRPTGNTDTQYF | TGTGCCAGCAGACCGACAGGGAACACAGATACGCAGTATTTT | TRBD1 | TRBJ2-3 | TRBV5-6 | 14 | few
CASSQGTNYGYTF | TGTGCCAGTAGTCAGGGGACAAACTATGGCTACACCTTC | . | TRBJ1-2 | TRBV19 | 13 | .
CSAGGRVQYF | TGCAGTGCTGGCGGGCGGGTGCAGTATTTT | . | TRBJ2-3 | TRBV20-1 | 10 | .
CASSSPGTGSEKLFF | TGTGCCAGCAGCTCACCCGGGACAGGGAGTGAAAAACTGTTTTTT | TRBD1 | TRBJ1-4 | TRBV5-4 | 15 | few
CASSLLGGMSIQYF | TGTGCCAGCAGTTTATTAGGGGGTATGAGCATTCAGTACTTC | . | TRBJ2-4 | TRBV27 | 14 | .
CASSSNRETYEQYF | TGTGCCAGCAGCTCTAATAGGGAGACCTACGAGCAGTACTTC | . | TRBJ2-7 | TRBV5-4 | 14 | few
CASSLAGQPQHF | TGTGCCAGCAGCTTAGCAGGACAGCCCCAGCATTTT | . | TRBJ1-5 | TRBV11-2 | 12 | .
CASSPGTGRPSYAEAFF | TGTGCCAGCAGCCCCGGGACAGGGAGGCCCTCCTATGCTGAAGCTTTCTTT | TRBD1 | TRBJ1-1 | TRBV7-9 | 17 | .
CASSADRYNEKLFF | TGTGCCAGCAGCGCCGACAGATATAATGAAAAACTGTTTTTT | . | TRBJ1-4 | TRBV9 | 14 | few
CATSRDPGTKRREQYF | TGTGCCACCAGCAGAGACCCCGGGACAAAACGGCGCGAGCAGTACTTC | . | TRBJ2-7 | TRBV15 | 16 | .
CAIRGHGNEKLFF | TGTGCCATCAGAGGACACGGAAATGAAAAACTGTTTTTT | . | TRBJ1-4 | TRBV10-3 | 13 | .
CASSVAPGFGEKLFF | TGTGCCAGCAGCGTAGCTCCGGGGTTCGGGGAAAAACTGTTTTTT | . | TRBJ1-4 | TRBV9 | 15 | few
CASSIGTANYGYTF | TGTGCCAGTAGTATCGGGACAGCTAACTATGGCTACACCTTC | TRBD1 | TRBJ1-2 | TRBV19 | 14 | .
CASSLSVGLAYNEQFF | TGTGCCAGCAGTTTATCGGTGGGACTAGCCTACAATGAGCAGTTCTTC | TRBD2 | TRBJ2-1 | TRBV27 | 16 | .
CASSIDRGATGELFF | TGCGCCAGCAGCATTGACAGGGGAGCCACCGGGGAGCTGTTTTTT | TRBD1 | TRBJ2-2 | TRBV5-1 | 15 | .
CASSLVMSGNTIYF | TGTGCCAGCAGCTTAGTCATGAGTGGAAACACCATATATTTT | . | TRBJ1-3 | TRBV7-9 | 14 | many
CASSLGRLSYNSPLHF | TGTGCCAGCAGCTTGGGGAGGCTCTCCTATAATTCACCCCTCCACTTT | . | TRBJ1-6 | TRBV5-6 | 16 | few
CASSSLNPTPDEQYF | TGTGCCAGCAGCTCCCTCAACCCGACTCCGGACGAGCAGTACTTC | . | TRBJ2-7 | TRBV5-5 | 15 | .
CAIGQGEKGSPLHF | TGTGCCATAGGACAGGGCGAGAAGGGTTCACCCCTCCACTTT | TRBD1 | TRBJ1-6 | TRBV10-3 | 14 | .
CASSLGRDTSYEQYF | TGTGCCAGCAGTTTAGGTAGGGACACTTCCTACGAGCAGTACTTC | . | TRBJ2-7 | TRBV28 | 15 | .
CASSFSGGAGEQYF | TGTGCCAGCAGCTTTAGCGGGGGGGCGGGCGAGCAGTACTTC | TRBD2 | TRBJ2-7 | TRBV7-2 | 14 | .
CASNHRGSSNQPQHF | TGTGCCAGCAATCACAGGGGGAGTAGCAATCAGCCCCAGCATTTT | TRBD1 | TRBJ1-5 | TRBV28 | 15 | few
CASSDGQNQPQHF | TGCGCCAGCAGCGACGGACAGAATCAGCCCCAGCATTTT | . | TRBJ1-5 | TRBV10-2 | 13 | few